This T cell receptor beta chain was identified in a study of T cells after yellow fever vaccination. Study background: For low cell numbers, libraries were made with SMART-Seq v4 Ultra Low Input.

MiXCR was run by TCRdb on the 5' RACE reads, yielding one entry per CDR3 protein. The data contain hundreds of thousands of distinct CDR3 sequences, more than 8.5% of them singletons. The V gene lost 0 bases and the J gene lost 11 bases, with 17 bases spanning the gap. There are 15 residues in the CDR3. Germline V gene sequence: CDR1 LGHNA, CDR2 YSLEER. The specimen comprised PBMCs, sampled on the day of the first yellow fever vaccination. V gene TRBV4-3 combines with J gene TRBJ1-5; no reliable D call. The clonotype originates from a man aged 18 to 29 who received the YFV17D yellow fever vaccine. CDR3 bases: TGCGCCAGCAGCCAAGATAGGAACAGACGCACGGCCCAGCATTTT. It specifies CASSQDRNRRTAQHF.